The 5 T cell receptor beta chains given below trace back to one sample, sequenced in a study of CD8+CD57+ T cells in acquired aplastic anemia. TCR beta VDJ and CDR3 profiling used genomic DNA as template. In TCRdb, the reads were re-called with MiXCR into one record per CDR3 protein. The repertoire consists of under 200,000 distinct CDR3 sequences, with 45% to 55% occurring once and the leading ten covering 30% to 40%. The authors sequenced patients whose flow cytometry had shown CD8+CD57+ cell expansion. The sequenced material came from sorted CD4+, CD8+, or CD8+CD57+ T cells (not recorded which) from PBMCs. Source of these receptors: a human donor with aplastic anemia.

In its sample, this clonotype was seen many times. This sequence joins TRBV11-2 and TRBJ1-2, with 10 bases lining up with TRBD1. There are 13 residues in the CDR3. From germline, CDR1 is SGHAT and CDR2 FQNNGV. Trimming took 8 bases from V and 4 from J; bases not matched to a gene: 4. In DNA, the CDR3 is TGTGCCAGCTCAAGGGACAGGGGCTATGGCTACACCTTC. Amino acids: CASSRDRGYGYTF.

The CDR3 sequence: CSARERGANVLTF. The DNA for the CDR3 is TGCAGTGCTAGAGAACGCGGGGCCAACGTCCTGACTTTC. This rearrangement joins TRBV20-1 to TRBJ2-6; no reliable D call. V lost 0 bases, J lost 4 bases, and 4 bases lay in between. Germline CDR1 is DFQATT and CDR2 is SNEGSKA (reference sequence). This CDR3 is built from 13 residues.

V is TRBV6-1 and J is TRBJ2-7; perhaps TRBD2 as D (5 bases). Deletions cut 4 bases from V and 0 bases from J, with 13 bases between. The V gene's germline CDR1 is MNHNS and CDR2 SASEGT. This CDR3 has 15 residues. CDR3 sequence (DNA): TGTGCCAGCAGTGTGGAACGGGGTTACTCCTACGAGCAGTACTTC. Translation: CASSVERGYSYEQYF.

The gene calls are TRBV24-1 and TRBJ1-5; D is uncertain. The germline CDR1 and CDR2 sequences are KGHDR and SFDVKD. CDR3 size: 13 residues. Trimming cost V 7 bases and J 0 bases, with 6 bases left between them. CDR3 sequence (DNA): TGTGCCACCAGGGGCAGTAGCAATCAGCCCCAGCATTTT. Amino acids: CATRGSSNQPQHF.

The CDR3 DNA sequence: TGTGCCAGCAGCTTTCCCACTCTCTCGGAGGGTGACTATGGCTACACCTTC. Protein: CASSFPTLSEGDYGYTF. This rearrangement joins TRBV11-1 to TRBJ1-2; D gene unclear. CDR3 length equals 17 residues. CDR1 is SGHAT, CDR2 FQDESV, per germline (reference sequence). V lost 3 bases and J 3 bases, leaving 20 bases between the germline ends.